This TCR beta chain comes out of a study of post-analysis software for immune sequencing data. Notes on the study in general: About 5 TRBV segments (TRBV5-6, TRBV5-1 and TRBV20-1 among them) occurred more frequently in patients than in controls.

The authors incorporated unique molecular identifiers into the TCR beta cDNA libraries. MiXCR was run by TCRdb on the PCR reads, yielding one entry per CDR3 protein. The table has 450,000 to 700,000 distinct CDR3 sequences, 44% seen once. This CDR3 spans 14 amino acids. The germline V gene has CDR1 SQVTM and CDR2 ANQGSEA. V was cut by 7 bases and J by 7 bases, with 20 bases left in between. This clonotype was recorded only once. Antigen specificity is unknown. The origin of this receptor is a girl under 18 with multiple sclerosis. The J gene is TRBJ2-1, the V gene TRBV29-1, with D possibly TRBD1 on 6 matching bases. Sequences were obtained from blood. DNA of the CDR3: TGCAGCGCCCTGGACAGAGTACGTTATAATGAGCAGTTCTTC. Translated, it gives CSALDRVRYNEQFF.